This T cell receptor beta chain originates from a study of OX40 agonist ivuxolimab in advanced cancers. The method was immunoSEQ multiplex PCR; TCRdb's version includes in-frame clones alone and lacks a portion of them. Of 26,000 or so clones in the sample, 65% to 80% were seen once. CDR1 is MNHEY, CDR2 SMNVEV, per germline (reference sequence). With 0 bases removed from V and 7 bases from J, the gap between germline ends came to 4 bases. This CDR3 contains 13 residues. The sample in question was CD4+ or CD8+ T cells sorted from blood, obtained in a trial of the OX40 agonist ivuxolimab. The chain has TRBV27 and TRBJ1-6; D is unclear. The source of this sequence is an adult with an advanced solid tumor such as melanoma, head and neck, liver or kidney cancer. The CDR3 DNA follows: TGTGCCAGCAGTTTATCGGGGAATTCACCCCTCCACTTT. Translated: CASSLSGNSPLHF.